This T cell receptor (beta chain) was identified in a study of molecular identifiers for immune sequencing clone quantification. Study observations and caveats: Among more than 850,000 naive cells, spiked Jurkat TCR RNA from a single cell was reportedly detectable.

Using 10%, 30% or 50% RNA, naive CD8 libraries were derived from around 20,000 to 1,000,000 sorted cells. Bulk libraries came from a prior protocol with listed TCR primers. TCRdb called the PCR reads again in MiXCR, with one record for every CDR3 protein. The table has more than 250,000 distinct CDR3 sequences, over 20% seen once; the top ten hold approximately 0.8%. The V gene end was trimmed by 7 bases and the J gene end by 0 bases; junction bases not matched to a gene: 12. CDR1 MDHEN and CDR2 SYDVKM come from the germline V gene. This CDR3 is 17 amino acids long. This clonotype was counted at least ten times. The antigen is undetermined.

Input material: naive CD8+ T cells from blood, with Jurkat cell RNA spiked in. The subset was: FACS-sorted CD8+CD4-CCR7+CD45RA+ naive T cells. The TCR was taken from a human donor in good health. Some libraries in this study had Jurkat cell RNA spiked in. The rearrangement links TRBV28 to TRBJ2-3; 8 nucleotides line up with TRBD2. Here the CDR3 DNA reads TGTGCCAGCACCGCCGCTGCTAGCGGGTATAGCACAGATACGCAGTATTTT. Translation gives CASTAAASGYSTDTQYF.